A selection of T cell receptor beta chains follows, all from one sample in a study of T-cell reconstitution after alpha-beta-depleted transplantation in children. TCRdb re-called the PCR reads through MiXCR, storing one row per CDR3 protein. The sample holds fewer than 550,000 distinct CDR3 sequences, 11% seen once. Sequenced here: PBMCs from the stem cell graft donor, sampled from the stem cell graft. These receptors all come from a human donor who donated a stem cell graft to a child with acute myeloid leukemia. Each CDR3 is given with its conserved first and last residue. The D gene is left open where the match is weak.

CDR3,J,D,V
CASSRSASWDYNEQFF,TRBJ2-1,-,TRBV7-2
CASSGQGATNTEAFF,TRBJ1-1,TRBD1,TRBV27
CASSDSRTGSGYTF,TRBJ1-2,TRBD1,TRBV6-4
CASSTSRTGQGTDTQYF,TRBJ2-3,-,TRBV21-1
CASRGAGLVPVASTDTQYF,TRBJ2-3,TRBD2,TRBV12-3/TRBV12-4
CASSLVGGATNEKLFF,TRBJ1-4,-,TRBV5-1
CSASDLLTSGSTDTQYF,TRBJ2-3,TRBD2,TRBV20-1
CASSLRNQETQYF,TRBJ2-5,-,TRBV18
CASSVAGGNSYEQYF,TRBJ2-7,TRBD2,TRBV7-2
CSVDRRQNEKLFF,TRBJ1-4,-,TRBV29-1
CASSPRLEVGEQFF,TRBJ2-1,-,TRBV5-5
CASSLSRGPQGVGGQPQHF,TRBJ1-5,TRBD1,TRBV7-8
CASRPQGTGQETQYF,TRBJ2-5,-,TRBV5-1
CSAPSGVNQPQHF,TRBJ1-5,-,TRBV20-1
CASSRDREGYGYTF,TRBJ1-2,TRBD1,TRBV6-1
CASRVDRGTGELFF,TRBJ2-2,TRBD1,TRBV6-5
CASSQSRPQDTDTQYF,TRBJ2-3,-,TRBV23-1
CASSPRAMLLGSYNEQFF,TRBJ2-1,-,TRBV6-1
CSVSTSGSYNEQFF,TRBJ2-1,TRBD2,TRBV29-1
CSAKDRAKSYEQYF,TRBJ2-7,TRBD1,TRBV20-1
CASSETLDRGRDEQYF,TRBJ2-7,TRBD1,TRBV6-1
CASSPDRTPNYGYTF,TRBJ1-2,-,TRBV18
CASSLEVWSNQPQHF,TRBJ1-5,-,TRBV5-5
CSVTGVNTEAFF,TRBJ1-1,TRBD1,TRBV29-1
CASADVVLAGVTDTQYF,TRBJ2-3,TRBD2,TRBV10-2
CSVAMGQGINYGYTF,TRBJ1-2,TRBD1,TRBV29-1
CAIRGTTNTGELFF,TRBJ2-2,-,TRBV10-3
CASNRDRGNYGYTF,TRBJ1-2,TRBD1,TRBV6-2/TRBV6-3
CAMMKGTGELFF,TRBJ2-2,-,TRBV2
CASSPEIGSGANVLTF,TRBJ2-6,-,TRBV12-3/TRBV12-4
CASSQDVKPSRIEQFF,TRBJ2-1,-,TRBV4-3
CASSPSTGYTTNEKLFF,TRBJ1-4,TRBD1,TRBV12-3/TRBV12-4
CSASPGSAKNIQYF,TRBJ2-4,-,TRBV20-1
CSAREQGAHTGELFF,TRBJ2-2,TRBD1,TRBV20-1
CASSGDGTEHTEAFF,TRBJ1-1,TRBD1,TRBV5-1
CSAGRIRETQYF,TRBJ2-5,-,TRBV20-1
CASSLMVGYNYGYTF,TRBJ1-2,-,TRBV7-2
CASSPTGSEKLFF,TRBJ1-4,-,TRBV18
CASILTVGANVLTF,TRBJ2-6,-,TRBV7-8
CASSYPLTSGSFPYNEQFF,TRBJ2-1,TRBD2,TRBV6-2/TRBV6-3
CSARELAGVNEQFF,TRBJ2-1,TRBD2,TRBV20-1
CASSPIRGTAGNTIYF,TRBJ1-3,TRBD1,TRBV7-9
CASSLEQGARSNQPQHF,TRBJ1-5,TRBD1,TRBV5-5
CATTVRTGLYNEQFF,TRBJ2-1,TRBD1,TRBV25-1
CASSSQRGITDTQYF,TRBJ2-3,TRBD2,TRBV5-1
CASSYGAGATEAFF,TRBJ1-1,-,TRBV6-5
CASRRDRRVDGYTF,TRBJ1-2,TRBD1,TRBV12-3/TRBV12-4
CASSLGRQGAGEQFF,TRBJ2-1,TRBD1,TRBV5-1
CAISELFGYEQYF,TRBJ2-7,-,TRBV10-3
CASSYRIVTDTQYF,TRBJ2-3,-,TRBV5-5
CASSPSRGAEKLFF,TRBJ1-4,-,TRBV12-3/TRBV12-4
CASSWGLAGERNRELFF,TRBJ2-2,-,TRBV27
CASSEFSGANVLTF,TRBJ2-6,-,TRBV12-3/TRBV12-4
CASSLTGREVRDTQYF,TRBJ2-3,TRBD2,TRBV7-3
CASSSTGRVYGYTF,TRBJ1-2,-,TRBV5-1